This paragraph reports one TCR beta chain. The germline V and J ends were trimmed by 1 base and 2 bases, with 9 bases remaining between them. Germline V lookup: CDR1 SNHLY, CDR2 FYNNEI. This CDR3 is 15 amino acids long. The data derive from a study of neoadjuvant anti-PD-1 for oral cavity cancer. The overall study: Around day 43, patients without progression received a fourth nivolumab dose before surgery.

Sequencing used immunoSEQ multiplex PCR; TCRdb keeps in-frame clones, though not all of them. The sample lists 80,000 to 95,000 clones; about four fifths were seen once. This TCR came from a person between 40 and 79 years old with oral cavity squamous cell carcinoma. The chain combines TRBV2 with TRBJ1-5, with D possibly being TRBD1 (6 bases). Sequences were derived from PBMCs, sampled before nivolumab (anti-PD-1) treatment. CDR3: CASSEGGGGNQPQHF. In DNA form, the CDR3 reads TGTGCCAGCAGTGAAGGAGGGGGGGGCAATCAGCCCCAGCATTTT. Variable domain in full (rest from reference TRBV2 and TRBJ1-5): EPEVTQTPSHQVTQMGQEVILRCVPISNHLYFYWYRQILGQKVEFLVSFYNNEISEKSEIFDDQFSVERPDGSNFTLKIRSTKLEDSAMYFCASSEGGGGNQPQHFGDGTRLSIL.